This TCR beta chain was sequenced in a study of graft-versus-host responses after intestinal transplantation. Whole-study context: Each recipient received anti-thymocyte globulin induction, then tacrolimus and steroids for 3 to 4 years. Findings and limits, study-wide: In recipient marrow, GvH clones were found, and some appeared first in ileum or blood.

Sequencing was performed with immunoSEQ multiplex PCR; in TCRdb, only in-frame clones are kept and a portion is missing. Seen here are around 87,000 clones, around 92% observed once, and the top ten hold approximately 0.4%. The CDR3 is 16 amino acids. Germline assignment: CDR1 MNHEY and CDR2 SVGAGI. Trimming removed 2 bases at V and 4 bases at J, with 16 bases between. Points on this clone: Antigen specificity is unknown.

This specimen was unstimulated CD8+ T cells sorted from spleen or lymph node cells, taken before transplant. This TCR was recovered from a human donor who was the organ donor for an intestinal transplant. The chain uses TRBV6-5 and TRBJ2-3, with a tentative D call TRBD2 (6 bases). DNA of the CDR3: TGTGCCAGCAGTTACGGAGGGAATTCTCGCGCAGATACGCAGTATTTT. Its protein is CASSYGGNSRADTQYF.